This record looks at one T cell receptor beta chain sequence and its context. What it recognizes is unknown. This sample was taken from a study of T cells in localized non-small cell lung cancer. Trimming left V 6 bases short and J 3 bases short, with 15 bases between. Germline CDR1 MDHEN, CDR2 SYDVKM. The CDR3 is made up of 16 amino acids. Regarding the study as a whole: Owing to sequencing of a solitary tumor region, heterogeneity cannot be discounted. The study detected a median approximately 55 of the top 100 tumor clones in adjacent lung. Peak T cell clonality was found in uninvolved adjacent lung, exceeding tumor.

Libraries were prepared by immunoSEQ multiplex PCR; TCRdb keeps only in-frame clonotypes and omits some of them. Among about 35,000 clones listed, around 92% were seen once. The source was peripheral blood, collected before any cancer treatment. This sequence was found in a female donor over 55 with stage I lung adenocarcinoma. This chain links TRBV28 with TRBJ2-6; D is ambiguous. CDR3 residues: CASSPARTGGANVLTF. Written as DNA, the CDR3 is TGTGCCAGCAGCCCGGCCAGAACTGGTGGGGCCAACGTCCTGACTTTC.